The 8 T cell receptor beta chains listed next were all sequenced from one sample in a study of T-cell memory formation after mild COVID-19. TCRdb reprocessed the 5' RACE reads via MiXCR and lists one record per CDR3 protein. Of approximately 99,000 distinct CDR3 sequences in the sample, 18% were seen once. Source material: PBMCs or a T cell subset sorted from them (not recorded which). The receptors shown here come from a man aged 18 to 29 who had mild COVID-19 (a few samples of this study predate the infection). Cell type and time point are not known.

This chain uses TRBV10-3 with TRBJ2-5; D is ambiguous. The germline V gene has CDR1 ENHRY and CDR2 SYGVKD. CDR3 length: 13 amino acids. Trimming removed 0 bases at V and 5 bases at J, with 7 bases between. The CDR3 bases are TGTGCCATCAGTGAGTCGACCGGGGAGACCCAGTACTTC. This translates into CAISESTGETQYF.

The gene calls are TRBV4-1 and TRBJ2-7, with 8 bases matching TRBD2. CDR1 is MGHRA and CDR2 is YSYEKL in the germline V gene. The length of the CDR3 is 16 residues. V shed 4 bases and J 4 bases; nucleotides not matched to a gene: 12. The CDR3 spells CASSPPGRVLHYEQYF. The CDR3 coding sequence is TGCGCCAGCAGCCCACCCGGGAGGGTTCTTCATTACGAGCAGTACTTC.

The chain recombines TRBV20-1 with TRBJ2-5; TRBD1 agrees at 7 bases. This CDR3 spans 15 amino acids. V lost 0 bases and J lost 2; bases outside the gene matches: 6. Germline assignment: CDR1 DFQATT and CDR2 SNEGSKA (reference sequence). For the CDR3, the DNA is TGCAGTGCTAGAGAGCTGGCCAGGGGGCAAGAGACCCAGTACTTC. Translated: CSARELARGQETQYF.

The V gene is TRBV7-2, the J gene TRBJ2-1, with TRBD2 matching 12 bases. The CDR3 is 16 amino acids. Trimming at V came to 6 bases and at J to 2 bases, leaving 5 bases not matched to a gene. Looked up from germline, CDR1 is SGHTA and CDR2 is FQGNSA. The CDR3 protein is CASRPLAGGPYNEQFF. As DNA, the CDR3 is TGTGCCAGCAGACCACTAGCGGGGGGCCCCTACAATGAGCAGTTCTTC.

This clonotype was seen only a few times. The chain combines TRBV11-2 with TRBJ1-1; 10 bases align to TRBD1. CDR3 size: 16 residues. With 3 bases clipped from V and 5 bases from J, the junction kept 9 bases outside the gene matches. CDR1 is SGHAT, CDR2 FQNNGV, per germline. The CDR3 protein is CASSFPGTGVRTEAFF. In DNA, the CDR3 is TGTGCCAGCAGCTTCCCCGGGACAGGGGTTCGGACTGAAGCTTTCTTT. The entire variable domain, with the rest obtained from reference TRBV11-2 and TRBJ1-1, is as follows: EAGVAQSPRYKIIEKRQSVAFWCNPISGHATLYWYQQILGQGPKLLIQFQNNGVVDDSQLPKDRFSAERLKGVDSTLKIQPAKLEDSAVYLCASSFPGTGVRTEAFFGQGTRLTVV.

This clonotype was seen a few times. J is TRBJ2-2 and V is TRBV11-1; D remains unclear. Germline CDR1 is SGHAT and CDR2 is FQDESV (reference sequence). The CDR3 is 13 amino acids. Trimming shortened V by 8 bases and J by 1 base, and 8 bases separated the two germline ends. The CDR3 is CASGGMNTGELFF. The CDR3 DNA is TGTGCCAGCGGCGGCATGAACACCGGGGAGCTGTTTTTT.

This chain joins TRBV3-1 and TRBJ1-2; tentative D call: TRBD1 (5 bases). This CDR3 is 15 amino acids long. Germline V CDR1 and CDR2: LGHDT, YNNKEL (reference sequence). Between the trimmed V and J ends, which lost 5 bases and 7 bases, there was a span of 20 bases. This CDR3 is CASSARDRLFVGYTF. The CDR3 coding sequence is TGTGCCAGCAGCGCGAGGGACCGCCTGTTTGTTGGCTACACCTTC.

This clonotype has at least ten counts. This chain joins TRBV5-1 and TRBJ2-3; TRBD1 matches 8 bases. In germline, CDR1 is SGHRS, CDR2 YFSETQ. With 1 base clipped from V and 0 bases from J, the junction kept 7 bases outside the gene matches. This CDR3 comprises 17 residues. The CDR3 protein is CASSLITGGFSTDTQYF. DNA of the CDR3: TGCGCCAGCAGCTTGATAACAGGGGGATTTAGCACAGATACGCAGTATTTT.